The 24 T cell receptor beta chains below were found in one sample sequenced in a study of Ad26.COV2.S vaccination and SARS-CoV-2 variants. Indicated treatment: about 20 received Ad26.COV2.S at low or high dose, single or two shots; about 5 received placebo; per-sample allocation not given. It was on day 63 after the first vaccine or placebo injection that samples were taken. Clones were read by immunoSEQ multiplex PCR, and TCRdb kept only the in-frame ones, dropping some. The sample shows just under 250,000 clones, roughly 90% of them seen only once. Source: peripheral blood, taken in a trial of Ad26.COV2.S vaccine versus placebo. The receptors were sampled from a person aged 18 to 65 who received the Ad26.COV2.S COVID-19 vaccine or a placebo.

This clone has a handful of counts. The chain links TRBV29-1 to TRBJ1-1; TRBD1 might be the D (5 bases). CDR1 and CDR2 from the germline V gene are SQVTM and ANQGSEA. CDR3 length: 13 residues. Trimming took 4 bases from V and 7 from J, leaving 16 bases between them. In DNA, the CDR3 is TGCAGCGTTGCGAAGGGGCGAGGAAATGAAGCTTTCTTT. As protein: CSVAKGRGNEAFF.

The genes are TRBV3-1 (or the pseudogene TRBV3-2) and TRBJ1-2; no firm D call. With 1 base removed from V and 1 base from J, the gap between germline ends came to 4 bases. Germline assignment: CDR1 LGHDT and CDR2 YNNKEL (reference sequence). There are 13 residues in the CDR3. The CDR3 DNA reads TGTGCCAGCAGCCAAGGACTTAACTATGGCTACACCTTC. Its translation: CASSQGLNYGYTF.

The J gene is TRBJ1-3, the V gene TRBV5-5; TRBD1 matches 7 bases. This CDR3 is built from 18 residues. The V and J ends lost 0 bases and 0 bases, in that order; junction bases with no gene match: 9. Germline CDR1 is SGHKS and CDR2 is YYEKEE (reference sequence). The CDR3 region is CASSLGTGQVLSGNTIYF. In DNA form, the CDR3 reads TGTGCCAGCAGCTTGGGGACCGGACAGGTTCTCTCTGGAAACACCATATATTTT. Complete variable domain (other parts from reference TRBV5-5 and TRBJ1-3): DAGVTQSPTHLIKTRGQQVTLRCSPISGHKSVSWYQQVLGQGPQFIFQYYEKEERGRGNFPDRFSARQFPNYSSELNVNALLLGDSALYLCASSLGTGQVLSGNTIYFGEGSWLTVV.

The chain recombines TRBV5-6 with TRBJ2-4, with TRBD1 matching 9 bases. Germline V gives CDR1 SGHDT, CDR2 YYEEEE. The CDR3 is made up of 18 amino acids. Unmatched junction bases numbered 16, after V lost 3 bases and J lost 6 bases. The chain's CDR3 is CASSSITGGSGNLNIQYF. The CDR3 DNA sequence: TGTGCCAGCAGCTCTATAACAGGGGGCAGTGGTAACTTAAACATTCAGTACTTC.

The chain links TRBV5-1 to TRBJ2-1, with 8 positions matching TRBD2. V shed 4 bases, J shed 5 bases, and the junction held 11 bases outside the gene matches. CDR1 SGHRS and CDR2 YFSETQ come from the germline V gene. This CDR3 has 16 residues. In DNA form, the CDR3 reads TGCGCCAGCAGCCCGGGGGGGACAAGGCCCGACAATGAGCAGTTCTTC. This codes for CASSPGGTRPDNEQFF.

This clone was seen a few times. The chain recombines TRBV4-3 with TRBJ1-2; 7 bases line up with TRBD1. This CDR3 spans 15 amino acids. The V and J ends lost 0 bases and 4 bases, in that order; junction bases with no gene match: 5. CDR1 and CDR2 (germline): LGHNA, YSLEER. This chain's CDR3 is CASSQDARTGYGYTF. CDR3 DNA: TGCGCCAGCAGCCAAGACGCTCGGACAGGCTATGGCTACACCTTC.

This chain uses TRBV10-3 with TRBJ1-5, with a tentative D call TRBD1 (6 bases). This CDR3 has 13 amino acids. Trimming stripped 3 bases from V and 7 bases from J, with 10 bases between. The germline V gene has CDR1 ENHRY and CDR2 SYGVKD. The CDR3 coding sequence is TGTGCCATCAGTGAACGGGGGGCCCAGCCCCAGCATTTT. This gives the protein CAISERGAQPQHF.

The J gene is TRBJ2-3, the V gene TRBV7-9; D might be TRBD2 (5 bases). V shed 3 bases and J shed 2 bases, with 15 bases lying between them. The CDR3 covers 16 residues. The V gene's germline CDR1 is SEHNR and CDR2 FQNEAQ (reference sequence). CDR3 DNA sequence: TGTGCCAGCAGCTTCCTCCGGGAATCCCTCACAGATACGCAGTATTTT. Encoded protein: CASSFLRESLTDTQYF.

The chain couples TRBV30 to TRBJ1-3, with TRBD1 as a possible D gene (5 bases). The V and J ends lost 1 base and 0 bases respectively, with 10 bases between them. Germline CDR1 GTSNPN, CDR2 SVGIG (reference sequence). This CDR3 region has 15 residues. The CDR3: CAWSGDPGSGNTIYF. The CDR3 nucleotides are TGTGCCTGGAGTGGGGACCCCGGCTCTGGAAACACCATATATTTT.

This clone showed up just once. The chain carries TRBV13 and TRBJ2-5; D not certain. Per germline, CDR1 PRHDT and CDR2 FYEKMQ (reference sequence). Trimming cost V 2 bases and J 1 base, with 8 bases left between them. This CDR3 has 14 residues. The CDR3 spells CASSLKLVQETQYF. The DNA of the CDR3 is TGTGCCAGCAGCTTAAAGTTGGTCCAAGAGACCCAGTACTTC.

The J gene is TRBJ1-2, the V gene TRBV11-2, with a tentative D call TRBD1 (5 bases). Trimming left V 1 base short and J 3 bases short, with 21 bases between. The CDR3 totals 18 residues. The germline V gene has CDR1 SGHAT and CDR2 FQNNGV. The CDR3: CASSLGGDNGGYDYGYTF. In nucleotides, the CDR3 is TGTGCCAGCAGCTTAGGAGGGGATAACGGGGGGTACGACTATGGCTACACCTTC.

This chain connects TRBV6-5 to TRBJ2-1, with TRBD2 identical over 8 bases. The germline CDR1 and CDR2 sequences are MNHEY and SVGAGI. The CDR3 has 13 amino acids. With V trimmed by 5 bases and J by 10 bases, 7 bases remained unmatched. CDR3 DNA: TGTGCCAGCAGTAGAGCGGGAGCAAAGGAGCAGTTCTTC. Its protein product is CASSRAGAKEQFF.

The V gene is TRBV30, the J gene TRBJ1-1; 9 nucleotides agree with TRBD1. CDR3 length equals 14 residues. Germline CDR1 reads GTSNPN; CDR2 reads SVGIG (reference sequence). V gave up 0 bases and J gave up 4 bases; unmatched junction bases: 3. CDR3 DNA: TGTGCCTGGAGTGTAGGACAGGGGACCACTGAAGCTTTCTTT. Translating gives CAWSVGQGTTEAFF.

V is TRBV28 and J is TRBJ1-6; TRBD1 aligns across 9 bases. This CDR3 is 17 amino acids long. CDR1 MDHEN and CDR2 SYDVKM come from the germline V gene. V dropped 7 bases and J dropped 2; count of bases not matched to a gene: 9. Here the CDR3 reads CASTSRDREAYNSPLHF. CDR3 in DNA: TGTGCCAGCACCTCCCGGGACAGGGAGGCCTATAATTCACCCCTCCACTTT.

The chain is built from TRBV6-1 and TRBJ1-4, with 9 positions matching TRBD1. CDR1 is MNHNS, CDR2 SASEGT, per germline. The junction had 7 bases not matched to a gene; V was cut back by 2 bases and J by 12 bases. This CDR3 is built from 14 residues. The CDR3 loop is CASSERTGAVQLFF. CDR3 in DNA: TGTGCCAGCAGTGAAAGGACAGGGGCCGTACAACTGTTTTTT.

The rearrangement uses TRBV7-9 and TRBJ2-7; TRBD1 agrees at 7 bases. J gave up 2 bases and V 4 bases, and 5 bases lay outside the gene matches. The CDR3 runs to 14 residues. Germline assignment: CDR1 SEHNR and CDR2 FQNEAQ (reference sequence). CDR3 DNA sequence: TGTGCCAGCAGCTCCCCCGGGACAGCCTACGAGCAGTACTTC. This sequence encodes CASSSPGTAYEQYF. The full variable domain, its missing parts supplied by reference TRBV7-9 and TRBJ2-7, is DTGVSQNPRHKITKRGQNVTFRCDPISEHNRLYWYRQTLGQGPEFLTYFQNEAQLEKSRLLSDRFSAERPKGSFSTLEIQRTEQGDSAMYLCASSSPGTAYEQYFGPGTRLTVT.

This clone was seen a handful of times. This chain connects TRBV7-2 to TRBJ2-1, with D maybe TRBD1 (6 bases). This CDR3 is built from 13 residues. The V end was cut by 6 bases, the J end by 3 bases, with 9 bases between. CDR1 and CDR2 from the germline V gene are SGHTA and FQGNSA. The CDR3 loop reads CASRGQNYNEQFF. The CDR3 DNA is TGTGCCAGCAGAGGACAGAACTACAATGAGCAGTTCTTC.

The gene calls are TRBV5-1 and TRBJ1-2; 9 nucleotides line up with TRBD1. The CDR3 has 15 residues. Trimming removed 3 bases from V and 2 bases from J; junction bases left unmatched: 5. The germline gives CDR1 SGHRS, CDR2 YFSETQ. CDR3 loop: CASSSGTGRNYGYTF. The DNA for the CDR3 is TGCGCCAGCAGCTCCGGGACAGGGCGCAACTATGGCTACACCTTC.

As for this clone: It is likely a read error, because the conserved phenylalanine at the end of the CDR3 is missing. The limits of the CDR3 on the DNA are not certain, so only TCRdb's listed CDR3 is given. The CDR3 is CASSLPPTS. The chain links TRBV28 to TRBJ1-1; the DNA was not compared with TRBD1, the D call given in the table. Germline-derived CDR1 and CDR2 are MDHEN and SYDVKM. The CDR3 has 9 residues if both end residues are counted.

The gene calls are TRBV6-4 and TRBJ1-6, with D possibly matching TRBD1 (5 bases). V was pared by 2 bases and J by 7 bases, with 12 bases between. In germline, CDR1 is MRHNA, CDR2 SNTAGT. The CDR3 runs 15 residues. CDR3 region: CASSDDQGLNSPLHF. CDR3 nucleotides: TGTGCCAGCAGTGACGATCAGGGACTAAATTCACCCCTCCACTTT.

This rearrangement joins TRBV5-6 to TRBJ2-1, with D possibly matching TRBD2 (6 bases). V lost 0 bases, J lost 12 bases, and 19 bases lay in between. The CDR3 is 15 amino acids. Germline V lookup: CDR1 SGHDT, CDR2 YYEEEE. CDR3 protein: CASSLASGSGLGQFF. As DNA, the CDR3 is TGTGCCAGCAGCTTGGCAAGCGGGTCAGGGCTGGGGCAGTTCTTC.

The J gene is TRBJ2-7, the V gene TRBV7-8; 9 nucleotides align to TRBD1. Germline values: CDR1 SGHVS, CDR2 FQNEAQ. This CDR3 spans 14 amino acids. V lost 5 bases, J lost 6 bases, and 8 bases stayed unmatched. CDR3 DNA sequence: TGTGCCAGCAGCGTCGACAGGGGGGCCCCCGAGCAGTACTTC. Encoded protein: CASSVDRGAPEQYF. Based on the CDR3 plus reference TRBV7-8 and TRBJ2-7, the full variable domain is GAGVSQSPRYKVAKRGQDVALRCDPISGHVSLFWYQQALGQGPEFLTYFQNEAQLDKSGLPSDRFFAERPEGSVSTLKIQRTQQEDSAVYLCASSVDRGAPEQYFGPGTRLTVT.

This clone appeared once. This rearrangement joins TRBV7-3 to TRBJ2-5; D is unresolved. This CDR3 region has 13 residues. V gave up 6 bases and J gave up 5 bases, with 13 bases separating them. CDR1 and CDR2 from the germline V gene are SGHTA and FQGTGA. The CDR3 DNA is TGTGCCAGCAGTTATGGGGTTGGTGAGACCCAGTACTTC. Protein: CASSYGVGETQYF.

The chain has TRBV19 and TRBJ2-2; TRBD2 is a possible D gene (6 bases). The CDR3 has 15 amino acids. The V and J ends lost 0 bases and 2 bases respectively, with 7 bases between them. Germline V lookup: CDR1 LNHDA, CDR2 SQIVND (reference sequence). The DNA for the CDR3 is TGTGCCAGTAGTATAGAGCGGGACAACACCGGGGAGCTGTTTTTT. It encodes CASSIERDNTGELFF.